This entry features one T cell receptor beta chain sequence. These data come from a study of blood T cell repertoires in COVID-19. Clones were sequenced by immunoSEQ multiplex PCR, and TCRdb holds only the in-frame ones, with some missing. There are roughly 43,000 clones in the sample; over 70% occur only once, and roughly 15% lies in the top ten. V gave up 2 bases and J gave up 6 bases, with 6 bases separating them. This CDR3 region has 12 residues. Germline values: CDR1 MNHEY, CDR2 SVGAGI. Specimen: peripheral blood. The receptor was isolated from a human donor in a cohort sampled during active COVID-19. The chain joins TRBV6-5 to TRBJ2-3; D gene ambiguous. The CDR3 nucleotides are TGTGCCAGCAGTTACGTCGGGGATACGCAGTATTTT. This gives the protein CASSYVGDTQYF.